This T cell receptor (beta chain) was recorded in a study of blood T cell repertoires in COVID-19. Study in general: Samples came from the United States, Italy and Spain, spanning acute and convalescent COVID-19. In each case, the material was cDNA or gDNA derived from T cells, B-cell-depleted T cells, or PBMCs.

J lost 11 bases, V lost 5 bases, and 7 bases had no gene match. From germline, CDR1 is KGHDR and CDR2 SFDVKD. CDR3 size: 12 residues. The authors' processing: Reference gene primer amplification yielded estimated nucleated cell counts. Repertoires were generated with immunoSEQ multiplex PCR, while TCRdb's copy carries only in-frame clones and drops some. D and trimming come from the DNA, and the V and J calls and clone size come from that table. The table records 90,000 to 120,000 clones, 91% of them present only once. This chain joins TRBV24-1 and TRBJ1-1; 7 nucleotides agree with TRBD1. Material for sequencing was peripheral blood. This clonotype originated in a man aged 55 to 70 with acute or convalescent COVID-19. For the CDR3, the DNA is TGTGCCACCAGTGGTGGTACAGGGGACGCTTTCTTT. It specifies CATSGGTGDAFF.